This TCR beta chain appears in the sequencing data of a study of T cells in Graves' hyperthyroidism and ophthalmopathy. Regarding the study as a whole: Blood also showed most of the thyroid clonotypes that were expanded above 0.001.

This clonotype was seen repeatedly, ten times or more. Its antigen remains unidentified. Authors of the study amplified TCR beta CDR3 regions from RNA transcripts. First-round RT-PCR of the TCR CDR3 relied on the HTBI primer set. TCRdb independently ran MiXCR on the multiplex PCR reads; one entry per CDR3 protein. The sample records hundreds of thousands of distinct CDR3 sequences, approximately 14% being singletons. The CDR3 length is 15 residues. Germline V gene lookup returns CDR1 DFQATT and CDR2 SNEGSKA (reference sequence). V was trimmed by 2 bases and J by 5 bases, leaving 18 bases between them. The sample comprised blood. The receptor comes from a woman aged 45-59 years with Graves' ophthalmopathy. The chain is built from TRBV20-1 and TRBJ1-2, with D possibly TRBD1 on 6 matching bases. CDR3 in DNA: TGCAGTGCTAGAACGACAGGTTCTGGACGATATGGCTACACCTTC. Its protein product is CSARTTGSGRYGYTF.